This T cell receptor (beta chain) stems from a study of blood T cells in healthy people across ages. In its sample, this clonotype was seen once. Its specificity is unknown. A second PCR, run for roughly 7 to 11 cycles, used a sample-barcoded 5' primer plus a J-beta primer mix. The yield of each sample was at least 3 million CDR3-containing paired-end reads. From the 5' RACE reads, TCRdb called clonotypes with MiXCR, one entry per CDR3 protein. The data show 650,000 to 700,000 distinct CDR3 sequences, about 50% seen once. Whole-study results and caveats: No one knew whether donors had CMV, which possibly confounded expanded clonotype changes. Naive and antigen-experienced cells were not separated, limiting conclusive comparison. Diversity of TCR beta correlated strongly with naive T cell percentage.

CDR1 is MGHRA, CDR2 YSYEKL, per germline. With 0 bases removed from V and 4 bases from J, the gap between germline ends came to 7 bases. The CDR3 is 14 amino acids. Material: blood. The receptor comes from a woman older than 75 in good health. The rearrangement links TRBV4-1 to TRBJ2-1, with D unresolved. The CDR3 loop is CASSQEGTYNEQFF. DNA for the CDR3: TGCGCCAGCAGCCAAGAGGGCACTTACAATGAGCAGTTCTTC.